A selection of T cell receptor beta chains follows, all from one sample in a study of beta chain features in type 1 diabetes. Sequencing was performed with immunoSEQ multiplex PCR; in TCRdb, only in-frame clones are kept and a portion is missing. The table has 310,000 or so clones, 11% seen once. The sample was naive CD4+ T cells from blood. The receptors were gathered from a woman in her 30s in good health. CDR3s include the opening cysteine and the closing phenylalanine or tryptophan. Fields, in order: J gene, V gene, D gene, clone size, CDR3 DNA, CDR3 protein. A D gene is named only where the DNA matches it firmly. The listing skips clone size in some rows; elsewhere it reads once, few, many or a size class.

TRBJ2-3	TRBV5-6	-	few	TGTGCCAGCAGCTTGCAGTGGTCAGATACGCAGTATTTT	CASSLQWSDTQYF
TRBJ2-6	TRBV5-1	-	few	TGCGCCAGCAGCATTCCAGGACAAAGCTCTGGGGCCAACGTCCTGACTTTC	CASSIPGQSSGANVLTF
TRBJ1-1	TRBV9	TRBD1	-	TGTGCCAGCAGCGTAGTCCTCGACAGGGGTGAAGCTTTCTTT	CASSVVLDRGEAFF
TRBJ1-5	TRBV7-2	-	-	TGTGCCAGCAGCCCCGGGGGGGTTGGCAATCAGCCCCAGCATTTT	CASSPGGVGNQPQHF
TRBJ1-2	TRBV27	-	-	TGTGCCAGCAGTTTCGGGGTGGCCTATGGCTACACCTTC	CASSFGVAYGYTF
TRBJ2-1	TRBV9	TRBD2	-	TGTGCCAGCAGCGTCCGAGGGGACTACGACTACAATGAGCAGTTCTTC	CASSVRGDYDYNEQFF
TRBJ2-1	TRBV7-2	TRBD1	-	TGTGCCAGCAGCTCCGGACAGGGCCAATACAATGAGCAGTTCTTC	CASSSGQGQYNEQFF
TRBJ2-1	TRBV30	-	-	TGTGCCTGGAAGTCCCCTTCGGGTGAGCAGTTCTTC	CAWKSPSGEQFF
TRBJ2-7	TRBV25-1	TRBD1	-	TGTGCCAGCAGTGAAGACAGGGGGTGGACCGAGCAGTACTTC	CASSEDRGWTEQYF
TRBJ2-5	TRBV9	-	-	TGTGCCAGCAGCGTGGTAAGCGGAGAGACCCAGTACTTC	CASSVVSGETQYF
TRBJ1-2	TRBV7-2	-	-	TGTGCCAGCAGCGGGGCGGACACCCACTATGGCTACACCTTC	CASSGADTHYGYTF
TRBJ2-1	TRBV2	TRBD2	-	TGTGCCAGCAGTTTGGGACTAGGAACCAATGAGCAGTTCTTC	CASSLGLGTNEQFF
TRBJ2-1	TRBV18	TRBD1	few	TGTGCCAGCTCACCTAGGACAGGGGCGGACAATGAGCAGTTCTTC	CASSPRTGADNEQFF
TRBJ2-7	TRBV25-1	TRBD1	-	TGTGCCAGCAGTGACCCGGGACAGGGGGAGTACGAGCAGTACTTC	CASSDPGQGEYEQYF
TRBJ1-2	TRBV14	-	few	TGTGCCAGCAGCCTAGGAGGGGACTATGGCTACACCTTC	CASSLGGDYGYTF
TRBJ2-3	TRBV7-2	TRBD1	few	TGTGCCAGCAGCTTCTGGACAGGGCGAAGCACAGATACGCAGTATTTT	CASSFWTGRSTDTQYF
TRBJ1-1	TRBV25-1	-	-	TGTGCCAGCGTGGCGGGTTTCGACACTGAAGCTTTCTTT	CASVAGFDTEAFF
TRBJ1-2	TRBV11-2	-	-	TGTGCCAGCAGCTTAGCGGGGGTTCTCGGCTATGGCTACACCTTC	CASSLAGVLGYGYTF
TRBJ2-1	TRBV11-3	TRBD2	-	TGTGCCAGCAGCTTAGGGGGGGGAAACTACAATGAGCAGTTCTTC	CASSLGGGNYNEQFF
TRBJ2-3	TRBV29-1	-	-	TGCAGCGTTGAACCGGGGAACCGTCCAGATACGCAGTATTTT	CSVEPGNRPDTQYF
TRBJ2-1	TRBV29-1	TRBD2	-	TGCAGCGTTGCGGGCGGGAGCTCCTACAATGAGCAGTTCTTC	CSVAGGSSYNEQFF
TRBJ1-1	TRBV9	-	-	TGTGCCAGCAGCGTAGGACGGACAAGCTCTGAAGCTTTCTTT	CASSVGRTSSEAFF
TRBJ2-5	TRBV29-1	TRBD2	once	TGCAGCATTGAAAGGCGGGAGAGGCGAGAGACCCAGTACTTC	CSIERRERRETQYF
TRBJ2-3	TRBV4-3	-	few	TGCGCCAGCAGCCAAGTCCCGTCACGCAGGGGTAGTGCGGATACGCAGTATTTT	CASSQVPSRRGSADTQYF
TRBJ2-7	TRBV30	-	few	TGTGCCCACTCCCGGGACTCAACCTACGAGCAGTACTTC	CAHSRDSTYEQYF
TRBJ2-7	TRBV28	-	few	TGTGCCAGCGGAGGATCCTACGAGCAGTACTTC	CASGGSYEQYF
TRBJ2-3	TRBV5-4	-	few	TGTGCCAGCAGCTCGCAGAGCACAGATACGCAGTATTTT	CASSSQSTDTQYF